A selection of T cell receptor beta chains follows, all from one sample in a study of blood T cell repertoires in COVID-19. The repertoire was sequenced with immunoSEQ multiplex PCR; TCRdb's copy has only in-frame clones and lacks some. The profile shows about 110,000 clones, roughly two thirds of them singletons. The sample taken for sequencing was peripheral blood. These receptors originate from a man aged 80 or over with acute or convalescent COVID-19. Each CDR3 is given with its conserved first and last residue. A D gene is named only where the DNA matches it firmly. Clone size, where shown, is once, few, many, or a class for clones that have expanded.

few | TRBJ2-7 | TRBD1 | TRBV4-1 | CASSQVGTGIYEQYF | TGCGCCAGCAGCCAAGTCGGGACAGGGATCTACGAGCAGTACTTC
. | TRBJ2-5 | TRBD2 | TRBV3-1/TRBV3-2 | CASSQATSGKQEAQYF | TGTGCCAGCAGCCAAGCGACTAGCGGGAAGCAAGAGGCCCAGTACTTC
. | TRBJ2-1 | TRBD2 | TRBV5-5 | CASSSGLAPYNEQFF | TGTGCCAGCAGCTCAGGACTAGCTCCCTACAATGAGCAGTTCTTC
once | TRBJ2-7 | TRBD2 | TRBV11-2 | CASSLDGTSEYEQYF | TGTGCCAGCAGCTTAGATGGGACTAGCGAGTACGAGCAGTACTTC
. | TRBJ1-1 | TRBD1 | TRBV6-2/TRBV6-3 | CASSYSGDRRLTEAFF | TGTGCCAGCAGTTACTCGGGGGACAGGAGACTGACTGAAGCTTTCTTT
. | TRBJ2-5 | TRBD2 | TRBV6-2/TRBV6-3 | CASSYGGRAETQYF | TGTGCCAGCAGTTACGGCGGGAGGGCAGAGACCCAGTACTTC
few | TRBJ1-1 | . | TRBV29-1 | CSAAGGGGTNTEAFF | TGCAGCGCCGCCGGTGGGGGGGGCACGAACACTGAAGCTTTCTTT
. | TRBJ2-3 | TRBD2 | TRBV4-3 | CASSQGIGTSGTDTQYF | TGCGCCAGCAGCCAAGGAATTGGTACTAGCGGCACAGATACGCAGTATTTT
. | TRBJ2-2 | TRBD1 | TRBV7-2 | CASSKQPGQGGTGELFF | TGTGCCAGCAGCAAGCAGCCGGGACAGGGAGGGACCGGGGAGCTGTTTTTT
once | TRBJ2-1 | TRBD1 | TRBV19 | CASSPQGGVYNEQFF | TGTGCCAGTAGCCCACAGGGGGGAGTCTACAATGAGCAGTTCTTC